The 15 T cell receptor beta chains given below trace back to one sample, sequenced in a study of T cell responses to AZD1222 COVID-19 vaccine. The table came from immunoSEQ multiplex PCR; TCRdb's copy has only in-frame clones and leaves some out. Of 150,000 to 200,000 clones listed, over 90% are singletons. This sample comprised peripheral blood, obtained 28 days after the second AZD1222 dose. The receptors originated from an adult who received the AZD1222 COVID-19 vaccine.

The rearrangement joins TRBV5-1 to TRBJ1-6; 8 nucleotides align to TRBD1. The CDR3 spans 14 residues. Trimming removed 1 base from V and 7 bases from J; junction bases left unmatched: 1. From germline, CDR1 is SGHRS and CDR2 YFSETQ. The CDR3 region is CASSLRTGNSPLHF. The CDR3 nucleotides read TGCGCCAGCAGCTTGAGGACAGGGAATTCACCCCTCCACTTT.

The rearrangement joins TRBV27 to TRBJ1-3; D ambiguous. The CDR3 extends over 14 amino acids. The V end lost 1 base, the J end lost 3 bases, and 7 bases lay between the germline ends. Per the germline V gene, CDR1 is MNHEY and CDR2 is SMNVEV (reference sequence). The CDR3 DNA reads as TGTGCCAGCAGTTTATTGGCAGGTGGAAACACCATATATTTT. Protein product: CASSLLAGGNTIYF.

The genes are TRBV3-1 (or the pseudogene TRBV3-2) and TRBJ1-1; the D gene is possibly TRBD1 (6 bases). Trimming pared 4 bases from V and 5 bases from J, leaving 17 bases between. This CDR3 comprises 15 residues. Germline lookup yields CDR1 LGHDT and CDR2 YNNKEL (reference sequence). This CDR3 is CASSPQWGGGTEAFF. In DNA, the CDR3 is TGTGCCAGCAGCCCCCAGTGGGGGGGCGGAACTGAAGCTTTCTTT.

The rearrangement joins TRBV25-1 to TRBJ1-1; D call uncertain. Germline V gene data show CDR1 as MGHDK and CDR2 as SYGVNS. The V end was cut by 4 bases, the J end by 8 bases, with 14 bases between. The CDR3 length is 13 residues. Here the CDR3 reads CASSVHSSSEAFF. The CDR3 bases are TGTGCCAGCAGTGTTCACAGTTCCTCCGAAGCTTTCTTT.

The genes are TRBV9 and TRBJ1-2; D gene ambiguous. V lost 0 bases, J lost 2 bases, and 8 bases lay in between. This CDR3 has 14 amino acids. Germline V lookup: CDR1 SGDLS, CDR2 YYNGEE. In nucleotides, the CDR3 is TGTGCCAGCAGCGTAGTGGCGGGGAACTATGGCTACACCTTC. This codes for CASSVVAGNYGYTF.

The CDR3 reads CASSHPGTTDNSPLHF. CDR3 DNA sequence: TGCGCCAGCAGCCACCCGGGAACTACAGATAATTCACCCCTCCACTTT. This chain joins TRBV4-1 and TRBJ1-6; no clear D. Trimming shortened V by 3 bases and J by 5 bases, and 14 bases separated the two germline ends. CDR3 length: 16 residues. In germline, CDR1 is MGHRA, CDR2 YSYEKL.

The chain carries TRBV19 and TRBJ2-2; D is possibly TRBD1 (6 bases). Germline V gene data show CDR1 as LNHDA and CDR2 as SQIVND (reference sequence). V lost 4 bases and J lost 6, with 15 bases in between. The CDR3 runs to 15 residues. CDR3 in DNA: TGTGCCAGTAGTAGATCAGGGGTGTCGTCCGGGGAGCTGTTTTTT. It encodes CASSRSGVSSGELFF.

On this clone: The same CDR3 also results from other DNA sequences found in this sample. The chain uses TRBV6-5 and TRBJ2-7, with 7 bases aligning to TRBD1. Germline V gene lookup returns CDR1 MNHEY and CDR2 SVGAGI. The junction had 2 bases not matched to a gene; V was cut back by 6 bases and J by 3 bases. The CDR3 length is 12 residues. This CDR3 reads CASRTGSYEQYF. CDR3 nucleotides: TGTGCCAGCAGGACAGGGAGCTACGAGCAGTACTTC.

The CDR3 spells CASSPGSVNTEAFF. In DNA form, the CDR3 reads TGTGCCAGTAGCCCCGGCAGTGTGAACACTGAAGCTTTCTTT. V is TRBV19 and J is TRBJ1-1; unclear D gene. Trimming stripped 6 bases from V and 0 bases from J, with 11 bases between. The CDR3 runs to 14 residues. In germline, CDR1 is LNHDA, CDR2 SQIVND (reference sequence).

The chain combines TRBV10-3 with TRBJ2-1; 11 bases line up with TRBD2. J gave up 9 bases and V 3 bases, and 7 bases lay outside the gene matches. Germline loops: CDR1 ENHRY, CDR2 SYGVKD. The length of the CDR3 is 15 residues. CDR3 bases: TGTGCCATCAGTGACTTAGCGGGAGGGCCCGTTGAGCAGTTCTTC. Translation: CAISDLAGGPVEQFF.

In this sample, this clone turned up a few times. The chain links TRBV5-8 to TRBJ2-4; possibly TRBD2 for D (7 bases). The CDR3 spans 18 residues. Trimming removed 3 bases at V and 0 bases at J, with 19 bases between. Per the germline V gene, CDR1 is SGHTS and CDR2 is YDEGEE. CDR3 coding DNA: TGTGCCAGCAGCTCGGTGGCTAGGGGGGGCATAGCCAAAAACATTCAGTACTTC. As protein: CASSSVARGGIAKNIQYF. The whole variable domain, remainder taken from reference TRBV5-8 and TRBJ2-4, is EAGVTQSPTHLIKTRGQQATLRCSPISGHTSVYWYQQALGLGLQFLLWYDEGEERNRGNFPPRFSGRQFPNYSSELNVNALELEDSALYLCASSSVARGGIAKNIQYFGAGTRLSVL.

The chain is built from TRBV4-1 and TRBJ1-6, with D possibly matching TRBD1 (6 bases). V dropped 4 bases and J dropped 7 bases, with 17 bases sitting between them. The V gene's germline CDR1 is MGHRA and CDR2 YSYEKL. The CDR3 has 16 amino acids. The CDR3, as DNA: TGCGCCAGCAGCCCCCGGAGGGGGACGGAAAATTCACCCCTCCACTTT. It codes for CASSPRRGTENSPLHF.

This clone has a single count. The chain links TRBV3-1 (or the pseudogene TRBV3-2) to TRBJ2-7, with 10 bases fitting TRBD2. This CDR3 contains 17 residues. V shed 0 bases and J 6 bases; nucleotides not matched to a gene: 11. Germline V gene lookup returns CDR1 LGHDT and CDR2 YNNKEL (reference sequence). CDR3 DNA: TGTGCCAGCAGCCAAGATGGTCTAGCGGGGGCTCTAAGCGAGCAGTACTTC. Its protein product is CASSQDGLAGALSEQYF.

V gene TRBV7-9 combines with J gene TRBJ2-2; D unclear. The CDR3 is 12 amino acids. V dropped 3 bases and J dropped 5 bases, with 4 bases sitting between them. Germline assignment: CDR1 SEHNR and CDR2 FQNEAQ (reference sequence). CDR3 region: CASSFATGELFF. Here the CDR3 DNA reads TGTGCCAGCAGCTTTGCTACCGGGGAGCTGTTTTTT.

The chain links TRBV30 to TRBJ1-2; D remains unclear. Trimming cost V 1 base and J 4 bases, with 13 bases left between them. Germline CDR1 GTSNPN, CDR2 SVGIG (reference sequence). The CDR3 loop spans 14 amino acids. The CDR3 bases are TGTGCCTGGAGTGCCCCCCTCCCGAGCTATGGCTACACCTTC. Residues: CAWSAPLPSYGYTF. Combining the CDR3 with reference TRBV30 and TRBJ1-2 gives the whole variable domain SQTIHQWPATLVQPVGSPLSLECTVEGTSNPNLYWYRQAAGRGLQLLFYSVGIGQISSEVPQNLSASRPQDRQFILSSKKLLLSDSGFYLCAWSAPLPSYGYTFGSGTRLTVV.